This T cell receptor beta chain was obtained from a study of a mutant IDH1 vaccine in newly diagnosed glioma. Whole-study context: The treated population exhibited a male proportion of roughly 62%, a female proportion of 37.5%, and a mean age of roughly 41 years.

Remarks on this clone: What it binds is unknown.

Regarding time point: baseline, week 1 (first vaccination visit). Treatment here: pre-vaccination baseline after standard-of-care therapy. Method: immunoSEQ multiplex PCR; TCRdb's copy keeps in-frame clones and lacks some. The table has approximately 67,000 clones, 80% to 90% seen once. General observations from the study: Pseudoprogression seemingly bore no relation to changes in top peripheral T cell clonotypes. Around 93% of patients showed vaccine-induced immune responses across multiple MHC alleles.

The source was peripheral blood mononuclear cells (PBMCs), collected from a glioma patient treated with radiotherapy, temozolomide or both. The sequence came from a woman aged 18-29 years with glioma. Some clones in this sample may be carry-over from other donors' samples.

The CDR3 sequence: CASSLATGGFTEAFF. CDR3 coding DNA: TGTGCCAGCAGCCTAGCGACAGGGGGATTCACTGAAGCTTTCTTT. This chain joins TRBV11-3 and TRBJ1-1; 9 bases are a match to TRBD1. Trimming removed 5 bases from V and 4 bases from J; junction bases left unmatched: 8. The CDR3 runs to 15 residues. Looked up from germline, CDR1 is SGHNT and CDR2 is YENEEA.